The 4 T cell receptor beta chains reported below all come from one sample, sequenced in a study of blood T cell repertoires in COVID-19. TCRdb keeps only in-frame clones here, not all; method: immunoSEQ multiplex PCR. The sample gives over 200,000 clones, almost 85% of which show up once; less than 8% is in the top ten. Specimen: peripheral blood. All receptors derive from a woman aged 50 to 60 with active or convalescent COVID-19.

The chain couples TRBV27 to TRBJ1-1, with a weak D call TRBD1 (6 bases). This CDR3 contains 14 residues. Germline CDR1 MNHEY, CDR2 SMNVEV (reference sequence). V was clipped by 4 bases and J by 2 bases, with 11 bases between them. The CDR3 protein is CASSYSGANTEAFF. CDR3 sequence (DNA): TGTGCCAGCAGTTATTCAGGGGCTAACACTGAAGCTTTCTTT.

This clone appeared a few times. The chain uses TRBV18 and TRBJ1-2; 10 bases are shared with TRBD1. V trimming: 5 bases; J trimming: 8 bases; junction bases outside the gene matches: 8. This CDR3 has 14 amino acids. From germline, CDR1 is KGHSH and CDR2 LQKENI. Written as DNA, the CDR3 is TGTGCCAGCTCAAGTTCCCGGGACAGGGGAGGCTACACCTTC. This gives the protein CASSSSRDRGGYTF.

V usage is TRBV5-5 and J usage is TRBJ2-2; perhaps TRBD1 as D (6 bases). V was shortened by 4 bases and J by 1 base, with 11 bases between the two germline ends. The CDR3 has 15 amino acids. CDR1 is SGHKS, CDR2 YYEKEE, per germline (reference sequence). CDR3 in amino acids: CASSPGQVNTGELFF. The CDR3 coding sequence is TGTGCCAGCAGCCCGGGACAAGTGAACACCGGGGAGCTGTTTTTT. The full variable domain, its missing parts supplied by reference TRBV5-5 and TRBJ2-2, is DAGVTQSPTHLIKTRGQQVTLRCSPISGHKSVSWYQQVLGQGPQFIFQYYEKEERGRGNFPDRFSARQFPNYSSELNVNALLLGDSALYLCASSPGQVNTGELFFGEGSRLTVL.

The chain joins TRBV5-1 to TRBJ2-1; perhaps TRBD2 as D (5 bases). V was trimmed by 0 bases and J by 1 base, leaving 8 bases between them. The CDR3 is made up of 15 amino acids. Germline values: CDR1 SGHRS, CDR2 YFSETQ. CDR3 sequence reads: CASSLGAVSYNEQFF. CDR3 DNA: TGCGCCAGCAGCTTGGGAGCGGTGTCCTACAATGAGCAGTTCTTC.